The rows below give T cell receptor beta chains drawn from one sample of a study of blood T cells in healthy people across ages. One entry per CDR3 protein results from TCRdb running MiXCR on the 5' RACE reads. The sample consists of about 900,000 distinct CDR3 sequences, roughly 52% of them appearing once. Material: blood. The receptors were sampled from a man aged 30-40 years in good health. CDR3s leave out the opening cysteine and the closing phenylalanine or tryptophan. The order of the fields is V gene, clone size, J gene, CDR3 protein. The size of a clone is reported for some rows only, either as once, few or many, or as a class for expanded clones.

>TRBV6-5|NA|TRBJ1-2
ASSYVGGLVGYT
>TRBV5-1|few|TRBJ2-1
ASSLAGTYSSYNEQF
>TRBV4-2|NA|TRBJ2-5
ASSQDRRLLGEETQY
>TRBV5-1|NA|TRBJ1-4
ASSLVGDRTEKLF
>TRBV7-2|NA|TRBJ2-3
ASFDGGTDTQY
>TRBV28|few|TRBJ2-5
ASRPRGTSGKKTQY
>TRBV18|NA|TRBJ2-5
ASSSKQETQY
>TRBV28|NA|TRBJ1-2
ASSPRQTGYT
>TRBV27|few|NA
ASRASGTATYEQY
>TRBV5-1|NA|TRBJ2-5
ASSYDPGMQETQY
>TRBV13|few|TRBJ2-1
ASSLAGGGPSYNEQF
>TRBV5-1|once|TRBJ2-6
ASSELASGVNVLT
>TRBV6-1|few|TRBJ1-1
ASSTRVDTEAF
>TRBV29-1|once|TRBJ2-7
SVEAAGQGSYEQY
>TRBV2|NA|TRBJ2-1
ASSDAGGLAGETEQF
>TRBV28|NA|TRBJ2-7
ASRQDRGDEQY
>TRBV9|NA|TRBJ1-4
ASSVGGGRALF
>TRBV20-1|NA|TRBJ2-3
SAPLGGTDTQY
>TRBV6-1|NA|TRBJ1-4
ASSEAGTGREKLF
>TRBV28|NA|TRBJ2-5
ASSFVGAPQETQY
>TRBV12-5|few|TRBJ1-2
ASGLVQGVSANYGYT
>TRBV5-1|NA|TRBJ1-6
ASSLAGRIDNSPLH
>TRBV5-1|NA|TRBJ2-6
ASSFGPVGANVLT
>TRBV5-1|few|TRBJ2-7
ASSPSGGSFPEQY
>TRBV30|NA|TRBJ2-7
AWSDTTETRDEQY
>TRBV6-5|NA|TRBJ1-1
ASSYPPGQGVGNTEAF
>TRBV19|many|TRBJ2-3
ASTGQGADTQY
>TRBV28|NA|TRBJ2-5
ASSLSGAGQETQY
>TRBV12-3/TRBV12-4|few|TRBJ2-4
ASTPGGLLDIQY
>TRBV10-2|NA|TRBJ2-7
ASRATGGFSSYEQY
>TRBV9|NA|TRBJ2-1
ASSPSGLGGAPWNEQF
>TRBV12-3/TRBV12-4|NA|TRBJ2-5
ASQLGTQQETQY
>TRBV4-1|few|TRBJ1-1
ASSHTAGRGRTEAF
>TRBV7-9|NA|TRBJ2-1
ASSMTVGQVTYNEQF
>TRBV5-1|few|TRBJ1-3
ASSLGNRNTIY
>TRBV3-1|few|TRBJ2-5
ASRFTGGAYETQY
>TRBV7-2|NA|TRBJ2-7
ASSAPTGPNYEQY
>TRBV7-2|many|TRBJ2-3
ASSGRQGDTQY